Presented here are 20 T cell receptor beta chains from one specimen sequenced in a study of CD8+ T cells in alopecia areata. Once RNA had been extracted, it was reverse transcribed into cDNA to act as the sequencing template. This table comes from immunoSEQ multiplex PCR, and its TCRdb copy is limited to in-frame clones, with some not included. The repertoire holds roughly 170,000 clones, with about 63% as singletons. The specimen was CD4+ T cells sorted from blood, collected at week 0. Every receptor here comes from a human donor with alopecia areata.

This clone came up once. CDR3 in amino acids: CASSYTGGGEAFF. For the CDR3, the DNA is TGTGCCAGCAGTTATACAGGGGGCGGGGAAGCTTTCTTT. V usage is TRBV6-5 and J usage is TRBJ1-1; 9 bases line up with TRBD1. The CDR3 length is 13 residues. CDR1 is MNHEY, CDR2 SVGAGI, per germline. Trimming cost V 3 bases and J 8 bases; bases outside gene matches: 4.

This chain links TRBV7-8 with TRBJ1-6; 11 positions match TRBD1. The CDR3 spans 14 residues. V shed 4 bases and J 10 bases; nucleotides not matched to a gene: 3. Germline CDR1 and CDR2: SGHVS and FQNEAQ. The CDR3 loop is CASSSRDRGSPLHF. The CDR3 DNA sequence: TGTGCCAGCAGCTCCCGGGACAGGGGGTCACCCCTCCACTTT. Full variable domain (rest looked up from reference TRBV7-8 and TRBJ1-6): GAGVSQSPRYKVAKRGQDVALRCDPISGHVSLFWYQQALGQGPEFLTYFQNEAQLDKSGLPSDRFFAERPEGSVSTLKIQRTQQEDSAVYLCASSSRDRGSPLHFGNGTRLTVT.

This clone has more than one count but fewer than ten. The chain uses TRBV27 and TRBJ1-1; possibly TRBD1 for D (6 bases). The germline V gene has CDR1 MNHEY and CDR2 SMNVEV (reference sequence). Deletions cut 2 bases from V and 10 bases from J, with 11 bases between. This CDR3 has 12 residues. The CDR3, as DNA: TGTGCCAGCAGTTTACAAGGGGGTACAGCTTTCTTT. This encodes CASSLQGGTAFF.

The chain couples TRBV29-1 to TRBJ2-3; D remains ambiguous. V was shortened by 4 bases and J by 8 bases, with 13 bases between the two germline ends. In germline, CDR1 is SQVTM, CDR2 ANQGSEA. This CDR3 has 12 amino acids. CDR3 residues: CSVARRDGTQYF. As DNA, the CDR3 is TGCAGCGTTGCCCGCCGAGATGGTACGCAGTATTTT.

This chain connects TRBV7-3 to TRBJ2-1; 14 nucleotides match TRBD2. The V segment lost 2 bases and the J segment 10 bases; nucleotides outside the gene matches: 4. Germline CDR1 and CDR2: SGHTA and FQGTGA. The CDR3 contains 15 residues. In nucleotides, the CDR3 is TGTGCCAGCAGCTTAGGGACTAGCGGGGGCCGCGAGCAGTTCTTC. Translation gives CASSLGTSGGREQFF.

The CDR3 sequence is CASSPGALTF. The CDR3, as DNA: TGTGCCAGCAGTCCCGGGGCCCTGACTTTC. The V gene is TRBV6-9, the J gene TRBJ2-6; D is possibly TRBD1 or TRBD2 (5 bases each). This CDR3 has 10 amino acids. The germline V gene has CDR1 MNHGY and CDR2 SVAAGI. The germline V and J ends were trimmed by 5 bases and 15 bases, with 8 bases remaining between them.

The gene calls are TRBV29-1 and TRBJ1-5; the match to TRBD1 covers 11 bases. The trim removed 4 bases at V and 7 bases at J, leaving 6 bases unmatched. The CDR3 totals 14 residues. Germline values: CDR1 SQVTM, CDR2 ANQGSEA. The CDR3 region is CSVGTGGVGQPQHF. Here the CDR3 DNA reads TGCAGCGTTGGGACAGGGGGCGTGGGGCAGCCCCAGCATTTT. The whole variable domain, filled in from reference TRBV29-1 and TRBJ1-5, reads SAVISQKPSRDICQRGTSLTIQCQVDSQVTMMFWYRQQPGQSLTLIATANQGSEATYESGFVIDKFPISRPNLTFSTLTVSNMSPEDSSIYLCSVGTGGVGQPQHFGDGTRLSIL.

This sequence joins TRBV29-1 and TRBJ1-4; 8 bases match TRBD1. Germline CDR1 reads SQVTM; CDR2 reads ANQGSEA. The CDR3 extends over 13 amino acids. J was trimmed by 7 bases and V by 5 bases; bases with no gene match: 6. The CDR3 protein is CSVKDRAVEKLFF. The CDR3 nucleotides are TGCAGCGTTAAGGACAGGGCGGTTGAAAAACTGTTTTTT.

The V gene is TRBV29-1, the J gene TRBJ1-2; D gene unclear. Germline assignment: CDR1 SQVTM and CDR2 ANQGSEA. This CDR3 comprises 13 residues. V lost 5 bases to trimming and J lost 5 bases, with 15 bases between them. As DNA, the CDR3 is TGCAGCGTTAATATTGGCAGAGATTATGGCTACACCTTC. Translated: CSVNIGRDYGYTF. Complete variable domain (other parts from reference TRBV29-1 and TRBJ1-2): SAVISQKPSRDICQRGTSLTIQCQVDSQVTMMFWYRQQPGQSLTLIATANQGSEATYESGFVIDKFPISRPNLTFSTLTVSNMSPEDSSIYLCSVNIGRDYGYTFGSGTRLTVV.

This clone came up a few times. The rearrangement joins TRBV19 to TRBJ1-6; D uncertain. The CDR3 is made up of 14 amino acids. The ends were cut back, 3 bases at V and 7 bases at J, with 10 bases in the middle. Per germline, CDR1 LNHDA and CDR2 SQIVND (reference sequence). The CDR3 region has the DNA TGTGCCAGTAGTATCCGGGAGAACAATTCACCCCTCCACTTT. Protein sequence: CASSIRENNSPLHF.

The V gene is TRBV9, the J gene TRBJ1-2; D gene uncertain. The CDR3 sequence is 15 residues long. Germline CDR1 SGDLS, CDR2 YYNGEE. V lost 4 bases and J lost 0, with 13 bases in between. Here the CDR3 reads CASSPTVGANYGYTF. The CDR3 DNA sequence: TGTGCCAGCAGCCCCACCGTCGGAGCTAACTATGGCTACACCTTC.

The V and J genes are TRBV11-2 and TRBJ2-5; TRBD1 might be the D (6 bases). Germline V lookup: CDR1 SGHAT, CDR2 FQNNGV. The CDR3 sequence is 14 residues long. Trimming left V 5 bases short and J 6 bases short, with 16 bases between. The CDR3 is CASSSLVGAQTQYF. The CDR3, as DNA: TGTGCCAGCAGCAGTTTGGTGGGGGCGCAGACCCAGTACTTC.

The V call is TRBV7-8, the J call TRBJ2-1; D uncertain. With 5 bases removed from V and 1 base from J, the gap between germline ends came to 9 bases. There are 14 residues in the CDR3. Germline CDR1 is SGHVS and CDR2 is FQNEAQ. The DNA for the CDR3 is TGTGCCAGCAGCACCATAAGGTCCTACAATGAGCAGTTCTTC. This encodes CASSTIRSYNEQFF.

This clone was detected only once. The chain combines TRBV4-1 with TRBJ2-1; 9 nucleotides align to TRBD2. V lost 3 bases and J lost 3; bases outside the gene matches: 6. The CDR3 runs 16 residues. CDR1 is MGHRA and CDR2 is YSYEKL in the germline V gene. The CDR3 here is CASSQGFSGGYNEQFF. CDR3 sequence (DNA): TGCGCCAGCAGCCAGGGTTTTAGCGGGGGCTACAATGAGCAGTTCTTC.

The genes are TRBV18 and TRBJ1-1; D is perhaps TRBD1 (5 bases). Germline V gives CDR1 KGHSH, CDR2 LQKENI. The CDR3 is made up of 12 amino acids. V lost 6 bases and J lost 7, with 12 bases in between. The CDR3 region is CASSLPGREAFF. In DNA, the CDR3 is TGTGCCAGCTCCCTCCCAGGGCGTGAAGCTTTCTTT.

This clone was detected many times. The rearrangement uses TRBV29-1 and TRBJ1-1; the match to TRBD1 covers 7 bases. CDR3 length: 15 amino acids. Germline V gene data show CDR1 as SQVTM and CDR2 as ANQGSEA. With 3 bases clipped from V and 4 bases from J, the junction kept 11 bases outside the gene matches. This CDR3 is CSVDLGGGVSTEAFF. Written as DNA, the CDR3 is TGCAGCGTTGATCTCGGAGGGGGCGTCTCCACTGAAGCTTTCTTT.

This clone was seen only once. The rearrangement uses TRBV29-1 and TRBJ2-1; 11 bases are a match to TRBD1. The CDR3 totals 23 residues. Germline V lookup: CDR1 SQVTM, CDR2 ANQGSEA. J was trimmed by 0 bases and V by 6 bases; bases with no gene match: 28. CDR3 residues: CSVPRDRGTPGGRDGSSYNEQFF. The CDR3 bases are TGCAGCGTACCCAGGGACAGGGGGACCCCAGGGGGCAGAGACGGCAGCTCCTACAATGAGCAGTTCTTC.

This clone showed up just once. Other DNA sequences in the sample encode the same CDR3. The rearrangement uses TRBV6-5 and TRBJ2-5; no reliable D call. V was clipped by 6 bases and J by 4 bases, with 6 bases between them. CDR1 is MNHEY and CDR2 is SVGAGI in the germline V gene. This CDR3 comprises 11 residues. The CDR3 nucleotides read TGTGCCAGCAGCCTCCGAGAGACCCAGTACTTC. Translation gives CASSLRETQYF.

The chain joins TRBV6-6 to TRBJ1-5; unclear D gene. V lost 3 bases and J 6 bases, leaving 9 bases between the germline ends. Germline V gene lookup returns CDR1 MNHNY and CDR2 SVGAGI (reference sequence). This CDR3 is 13 amino acids long. The CDR3 is CASSYGRVQPQHF. DNA of the CDR3: TGTGCCAGCAGTTATGGGAGGGTTCAGCCCCAGCATTTT.

The chain links TRBV25-1 to TRBJ1-6, with D perhaps TRBD1 (6 bases). Germline-derived CDR1 and CDR2 are MGHDK and SYGVNS. This CDR3 region has 16 residues. Trimming cost V 3 bases and J 9 bases, with 18 bases left between them. The CDR3 loop reads CASSEAKQGGGSPLHF. The CDR3 DNA follows: TGTGCCAGCAGTGAGGCCAAACAGGGTGGGGGTTCACCCCTCCACTTT. Looking up the rest from reference TRBV25-1 and TRBJ1-6 gives the full variable domain: EADIYQTPRYLVIGTGKKITLECSQTMGHDKMYWYQQDPGMELHLIHYSYGVNSTEKGDLSSESTVSRIRTEHFPLTLESARPSHTSQYLCASSEAKQGGGSPLHFGNGTRLTVT.